This T cell receptor (beta chain) emerged from a study of human thymus T cells. Regarding the study as a whole: Repertoires sampled from thymus and blood appeared biased in V and J gene usage.

Resections were taken during corrective heart surgery, and the thymus tissue came from these. The CDR3 sequence is 15 residues long. Germline V gives CDR1 MNHEY, CDR2 SVGAGI. With 0 bases removed from V and 7 bases from J, the gap between germline ends came to 12 bases. As regards this clone: What it binds is unknown.

Libraries were prepared by immunoSEQ multiplex PCR; TCRdb keeps only in-frame clonotypes and omits some of them. This sample has tens of thousands of clones; around 96% occur once, and the top ten carry roughly 0.031%. Sequencing used thymus tissue. V and J are TRBV6-5 and TRBJ2-2, with D possibly TRBD1 on 5 matching bases. This receptor was obtained from a boy under two years old with a congenital heart defect but otherwise immunologically healthy. The CDR3 is CASSYSQVGGGELFF. The CDR3, as DNA: TGTGCCAGCAGTTACTCACAGGTTGGCGGCGGGGAGCTGTTTTTT.